The 2 T cell receptor beta chains below all came from one sample that was sequenced in a study of siplizumab effects on memory and regulatory T cells. Here immunoSEQ multiplex PCR was the method, and the copy in TCRdb shows in-frame clones only, minus some. Seen here are 87,000 or so clones, roughly 94% observed once, and the top ten hold around 0.3%. Sequenced input: non-Treg CD4+ T cells sorted from blood. All receptors derive from a human donor in good health.

In its sample, this clone was seen once. The chain joins TRBV6-5 to TRBJ1-2; D may be TRBD1 (5 bases). The germline CDR1 and CDR2 sequences are MNHEY and SVGAGI. Trimming took 6 bases from V and 0 from J, leaving 14 bases between them. This CDR3 spans 15 amino acids. CDR3 nucleotides: TGTGCCAGCAGGCGCCAGGGAGGTTCTAACTATGGCTACACCTTC. Residues: CASRRQGGSNYGYTF.

This rearrangement joins TRBV7-3 to TRBJ1-2, with D unclear. The CDR3 loop spans 13 amino acids. Looked up from germline, CDR1 is SGHTA and CDR2 is FQGTGA. With 2 bases removed from V and 8 bases from J, the gap between germline ends came to 12 bases. CDR3 bases: TGTGCCAGCAGCTTAGGGCCCGCGTGGGGCTACACCTTC. Amino acid sequence: CASSLGPAWGYTF.